This T cell receptor (beta chain) was retrieved from a study of blood T cell repertoires in COVID-19. About the study: There were acute and convalescent COVID-19 samples, and they came from the United States, Italy and Spain. PBMCs, B-cell-depleted T cells, or T cells provided the cDNA or gDNA that made up the material.

Seattle patient enrollment occurred during active infection, with longitudinal follow-up thereafter. This clone showed up just a few times. Only in-frame clones appear in the TCRdb table, and some are missing; sequencing was by immunoSEQ multiplex PCR. This sample carries 150,000 to 200,000 clones, roughly nine tenths of them seen once, and the ten largest clones take roughly 9.7%. Input material: peripheral blood. This TCR derives from a woman in her sixties with COVID-19, enrolled during active disease.

The CDR3 DNA reads TGTGCCAGCAGCTTAACCGGCAGGGGGCAGGAGAACACTGAAGCTTTCTTT. This sequence encodes CASSLTGRGQENTEAFF. This chain joins TRBV5-4 and TRBJ1-1, with TRBD1 identical over 8 bases. This CDR3 has 17 amino acids. The J segment lost 1 base and the V segment lost 2 bases, leaving 10 bases of the junction unmatched. The germline CDR1 and CDR2 sequences are SGHNT and YYREEE (reference sequence).